The TCR beta chain described here comes from a study of cytomegalovirus exposure and HLA in healthy donors. The overall study: Among about 380 genotyped donors, approximately 80% fell in the Caucasian-associated ancestry cluster. Study-wide points: Later analysis identified over 15,000 TCR beta sequences associated with HLA alleles, using a false discovery rate threshold of 0.05.

Vbeta (60) and Jbeta (13) primers were used in the PCR. Original methodology: In a later analysis, the count reached 74 million or so unique TCR beta chains, with about 10 million shared. Sequencing used immunoSEQ multiplex PCR; TCRdb keeps in-frame clones, though not all of them. D and trimming come from the DNA, and the V and J calls and clone size come from that table. The sample shows around 260,000 clones, 75% to 90% of them seen only once. Note on this clone: Its cognate antigen is unknown.

CDR3 length: 12 amino acids. Trimming cost V 3 bases and J 5 bases, with 7 bases left between them. The germline CDR1 and CDR2 sequences are MDHEN and SYDVKM. The sequence was collected from a girl aged 2-15 years in good health and CMV-seronegative. The sample was PBMCs. The chain combines TRBV28 with TRBJ1-1; D remains unclear. The CDR3 is CASSLRWTEAFF. CDR3 bases: TGTGCCAGCAGTTTGAGGTGGACTGAAGCTTTCTTT.